The clone carrying this TCR beta chain was observed a single time. The sample holds other DNA sequences that translate to the same CDR3. V trimming: 0 bases; J trimming: 2 bases; junction bases outside the gene matches: 4. This CDR3 is built from 16 residues. CDR1 is SGHNT and CDR2 is YYREEE in the germline V gene (reference sequence). Some clones are missing from TCRdb's copy, which holds only in-frame ones; the method was immunoSEQ multiplex PCR. This sample has hundreds of thousands of clones, with 88% found just once. The data derive from a study of blood T cell repertoires in COVID-19. Study context: Sample material is recorded as cDNA or gDNA derived from T cells, B-cell-depleted T cells, or PBMCs.

Sequenced sample: PBMCs or T cells enriched from blood (not recorded which). The receptor was isolated from a woman aged 40 to 50 with acute COVID-19. The chain carries TRBV5-4 and TRBJ2-3; TRBD2 aligns across 9 bases. As DNA, the CDR3 is TGTGCCAGCAGCTTGGCCGCTAGCGGGGTCACAGATACGCAGTATTTT. This gives the protein CASSLAASGVTDTQYF.